This T cell receptor (beta chain) was identified in a study of T cell repertoires in cytomegalovirus infection. Findings of the study overall: The ex vivo response was dominated by HLA-C-restricted CMV-specific TCR beta clonotypes.

The CDR3 spans 14 residues. V was shortened by 1 base and J by 2 bases, with 8 bases between the two germline ends. The table lists this clonotype with many counts. Its antigen is still unknown. TCRdb analysed the reads with MiXCR anew, one entry per CDR3 protein. The sample has under 850,000 distinct CDR3 sequences, under 40% seen once; the top ten hold under 3.5%. Specimen: PBMCs. The clonotype originates from a human donor in good health (CMV status not recorded). Some clones in this sample may be carry-over from other donors' samples. V gene TRBV12-3 or TRBV12-4 combines with J gene TRBJ1-2; D not certain. CDR3 region: CASSLVGSNYGYTF. The CDR3 coding sequence is TGTGCCAGCAGTTTAGTTGGCAGCAACTATGGCTACACCTTC.